The 21 T cell receptor beta chains in this list originate from one sample, sequenced in a study of control samples from healthy donors and cancer patients. Some clones are missing from TCRdb's copy, which holds only in-frame ones; the method was immunoSEQ multiplex PCR. The sample has roughly 200,000 clones; 90% to 95% are singletons. Sequences were obtained from blood. Every receptor here comes from a man aged 45-60 years in good health.

Only one count was recorded for this clone. This sequence joins TRBV3-1 (or the pseudogene TRBV3-2) and TRBJ1-4, with D tentatively TRBD1 (5 bases). The CDR3 has 15 residues. The V end lost 4 bases, the J end lost 6 bases, and 15 bases lay between the germline ends. CDR1 and CDR2 from the germline V gene are LGHDT and YNNKEL (reference sequence). CDR3 sequence: CASSLGARADEKLFF. Here the CDR3 DNA reads TGTGCCAGCAGCCTGGGAGCCAGGGCTGATGAAAAACTGTTTTTT.

This clone was seen a handful of times. CDR3 residues: CASSPGQTSGANVLTF. The CDR3 region has the DNA TGTGCCAGCAGCCCGGGACAGACCTCTGGGGCCAACGTCCTGACTTTC. The genes are TRBV11-3 and TRBJ2-6, with TRBD1 matching 7 bases. V trimming: 5 bases; J trimming: 0 bases; junction bases outside the gene matches: 4. This CDR3 contains 16 residues. The V gene's germline CDR1 is SGHNT and CDR2 YENEEA.

The V gene is TRBV5-1, the J gene TRBJ2-6, with D tentatively TRBD2 (6 bases). The germline V gene encodes CDR1 SGHRS and CDR2 YFSETQ. The CDR3 totals 17 residues. V was trimmed by 4 bases and J by 0 bases, leaving 14 bases between them. The CDR3 DNA reads TGCGCCAGCAGCATCTTTGCGGGGAGCTCTGGGGCCAACGTCCTGACTTTC. It specifies CASSIFAGSSGANVLTF.

DNA of the CDR3: TGTGCCAGCAAAGGGGGGGGCAATCAGCCCCAGCATTTT. Encoded protein: CASKGGGNQPQHF. V is TRBV6-4 and J is TRBJ1-5; a weak D match, TRBD1 (6 bases). CDR1 is MRHNA, CDR2 SNTAGT, per germline. Trimming cost V 7 bases and J 2 bases, with 9 bases left between them. This CDR3 is built from 13 residues.

CDR3 amino acids: CASSFRRGGDLVNEQFF. Written as DNA, the CDR3 is TGTGCCAGCAGCTTTAGGCGGGGCGGGGACCTTGTAAATGAGCAGTTCTTC. The V call is TRBV7-9, the J call TRBJ2-1, with D possibly TRBD2 on 6 matching bases. CDR1 is SEHNR and CDR2 is FQNEAQ in the germline V gene (reference sequence). The CDR3 is made up of 17 amino acids. Trimming took 3 bases from V and 7 from J, leaving 22 bases between them.

V usage is TRBV7-9 and J usage is TRBJ1-6; 7 nucleotides align to TRBD1. The CDR3 covers 15 residues. CDR1 and CDR2 from the germline V gene are SEHNR and FQNEAQ (reference sequence). V lost 5 bases, J lost 9 bases, and 10 bases stayed unmatched. The CDR3 reads CASSKTRQGTSPLHF. In nucleotides, the CDR3 is TGTGCCAGCAGCAAAACGAGACAGGGAACTTCACCCCTCCACTTT.

This chain joins TRBV11-2 and TRBJ2-3, with D tentatively TRBD2 (5 bases). V lost 6 bases and J lost 10, with 14 bases in between. Germline CDR1 and CDR2: SGHAT and FQNNGV. The CDR3 has 12 residues. The CDR3 DNA follows: TGTGCCAGCAGGTCAGGACTCTTCCCGCAGTATTTT. Translation: CASRSGLFPQYF.

The V and J genes are TRBV5-1 and TRBJ2-7, with 7 nucleotides matching TRBD2. Looked up from germline, CDR1 is SGHRS and CDR2 is YFSETQ. The CDR3 is made up of 15 amino acids. With 9 bases clipped from V and 2 bases from J, the junction kept 14 bases outside the gene matches. CDR3 loop: CATDYWASGTYEQYV. For the CDR3, the DNA is TGCGCCACCGATTATTGGGCTAGCGGCACCTACGAGCAGTACGTC.

This clone was observed once. The chain employs TRBV2 and TRBJ1-6; D is possibly TRBD1 (6 bases). Germline loops: CDR1 SNHLY, CDR2 FYNNEI. The CDR3 runs 15 residues. Trimming pared 4 bases from V and 5 bases from J, leaving 12 bases between. CDR3 region: CASSAEGGNNSPLHF. The CDR3 DNA reads as TGTGCCAGCAGTGCCGAGGGGGGAAATAATTCACCCCTCCACTTT. The full variable domain, its missing parts supplied by reference TRBV2 and TRBJ1-6, is EPEVTQTPSHQVTQMGQEVILRCVPISNHLYFYWYRQILGQKVEFLVSFYNNEISEKSEIFDDQFSVERPDGSNFTLKIRSTKLEDSAMYFCASSAEGGNNSPLHFGNGTRLTVT.

The chain employs TRBV7-2 and TRBJ1-3; possibly TRBD1 for D (5 bases). The CDR3 covers 13 residues. V lost 4 bases to trimming and J lost 2 bases, with 6 bases between them. Germline CDR1 reads SGHTA; CDR2 reads FQGNSA. DNA for the CDR3: TGTGCCAGCAGCTCAGGGACTGGAAACACCATATATTTT. Translating gives CASSSGTGNTIYF.

The rearrangement links TRBV18 to TRBJ2-2, with TRBD1 matching over 10 bases. V shed 4 bases and J 5 bases; nucleotides not matched to a gene: 1. The CDR3 extends over 14 amino acids. The V gene's germline CDR1 is KGHSH and CDR2 LQKENI. The CDR3 spells CASSRQGATGELFF. The CDR3 nucleotides are TGTGCCAGCTCACGACAGGGGGCGACCGGGGAGCTGTTTTTT.

The chain has TRBV4-3 and TRBJ1-6; D call uncertain. The CDR3 extends over 16 amino acids. V shed 0 bases and J shed 7 bases, with 13 bases lying between them. Germline CDR1 is LGHNA and CDR2 is YSLEER. The CDR3 spells CASSQDGAGLNSPLHF. The CDR3 coding sequence is TGCGCCAGCAGCCAAGACGGAGCAGGATTAAATTCACCCCTCCACTTT.

Only one count was recorded for this clone. The chain recombines TRBV3-1 (or the pseudogene TRBV3-2) with TRBJ2-7, with D possibly being TRBD2 (6 bases). The length of the CDR3 is 13 residues. Germline CDR1 and CDR2: LGHDT and YNNKEL (reference sequence). V lost 1 base, J lost 9 bases, and 13 bases lay in between. In DNA form, the CDR3 reads TGTGCCAGCAGCCAAGCCGATTTGGAGGGGCAGTACTTC. Its protein is CASSQADLEGQYF.

The chain links TRBV6-1 to TRBJ2-1; the match to TRBD2 covers 12 bases. V lost 3 bases, J lost 3 bases, and 6 bases stayed unmatched. CDR1 is MNHNS, CDR2 SASEGT, per germline. This CDR3 contains 17 residues. The CDR3 DNA is TGTGCCAGCAGTGAGGCGCGGACTAGCGGGGACTACAATGAGCAGTTCTTC. Its translation is CASSEARTSGDYNEQFF.

The chain is built from TRBV7-2 and TRBJ1-1, with a tentative D call TRBD1 (6 bases). This CDR3 contains 13 residues. Germline V gives CDR1 SGHTA, CDR2 FQGNSA. The germline V and J ends were trimmed by 1 base and 6 bases, with 9 bases remaining between them. The CDR3 DNA reads TGTGCCAGCAGCTTAGACGAGGGGGCTGAAGCTTTCTTT. Protein: CASSLDEGAEAFF.

The chain recombines TRBV9 with TRBJ2-2; possible D gene TRBD1, 5 bases. The germline gives CDR1 SGDLS, CDR2 YYNGEE. CDR3 length equals 15 residues. Trimming stripped 0 bases from V and 6 bases from J, with 12 bases between. CDR3: CASSVAAGQPGELFF. The CDR3, as DNA: TGTGCCAGCAGCGTAGCTGCAGGGCAACCCGGGGAGCTGTTTTTT. The variable domain in full, completed from reference TRBV9 and TRBJ2-2, reads DSGVTQTPKHLITATGQRVTLRCSPRSGDLSVYWYQQSLDQGLQFLIQYYNGEERAKGNILERFSAQQFPDLHSELNLSSLELGDSALYFCASSVAAGQPGELFFGEGSRLTVL.

The chain links TRBV6-5 to TRBJ1-5; D remains unclear. The germline V gene has CDR1 MNHEY and CDR2 SVGAGI. The CDR3 extends over 13 amino acids. V was pared by 4 bases and J by 4 bases, with 8 bases between. CDR3 DNA sequence: TGTGCCAGCAGTTCCCAGGAAAATCAGCCCCAGCATTTT. It yields the protein CASSSQENQPQHF.

The rearrangement uses TRBV5-1 and TRBJ2-5, with TRBD2 matching over 12 bases. After removal of 4 bases from V and 1 base from J, the junction contained 5 bases not matched to a gene. The CDR3 length is 16 residues. Germline loops: CDR1 SGHRS, CDR2 YFSETQ. CDR3 sequence reads: CASSVSSGGVQETQYF. The CDR3, as DNA: TGCGCCAGCAGCGTCTCTAGCGGGGGGGTCCAAGAGACCCAGTACTTC.

The CDR3 here is CSVYGSNYGYTF. The CDR3, as DNA: TGCAGCGTCTACGGTTCTAACTATGGCTACACCTTC. The chain couples TRBV29-1 to TRBJ1-2; D unclear. From germline, CDR1 is SQVTM and CDR2 ANQGSEA. The CDR3 covers 12 residues. Trimming cost V 6 bases and J 0 bases, with 8 bases left between them.

The chain recombines TRBV5-1 with TRBJ1-1; 9 nucleotides match TRBD1. Germline CDR1 reads SGHRS; CDR2 reads YFSETQ. V lost 4 bases and J lost 1; bases outside the gene matches: 5. CDR3 length: 15 amino acids. CDR3 amino acids: CASSRRQGGNTEAFF. The CDR3 DNA sequence: TGCGCCAGCAGCCGAAGACAGGGGGGGAACACTGAAGCTTTCTTT.

CDR3 nucleotides: TGTGCCAGTAGCGAATTGAATTCACCCCTCCACTTT. Encoded protein: CASSELNSPLHF. The V call is TRBV19, the J call TRBJ1-6; D gene unclear. The V end lost 6 bases, the J end lost 7 bases, and 7 bases lay between the germline ends. Germline loops: CDR1 LNHDA, CDR2 SQIVND (reference sequence). The CDR3 sequence is 12 residues long.